A selection of T cell receptor beta chains follows, all from one sample in a study of cytomegalovirus exposure and HLA in healthy donors. Produced via immunoSEQ multiplex PCR; TCRdb's table is partial and in-frame only. The data contain over 85,000 clones, around 76% of them singletons. The sequencing input was PBMCs. These receptors were obtained from a man under 40 in good health and CMV-seronegative. CDR3s include the opening cysteine and the closing phenylalanine or tryptophan. A D gene is named only where the DNA matches it firmly. Expanded clones get a size class; other rows say once, few or many, or leave the size out.

clone_size: -
j_call: TRBJ1-2
d_call: TRBD1
v_call: TRBV7-9
cdr3_aa: CASSLGGTGTVNYGYTF
cdr3_nt: TGTGCCAGCAGCTTAGGGGGGACAGGGACCGTTAACTATGGCTACACCTTC

clone_size: -
j_call: TRBJ1-2
d_call: -
v_call: TRBV6-1
cdr3_aa: CATRNYGYTF
cdr3_nt: TGTGCCACACGGAACTATGGCTACACCTTC

clone_size: -
j_call: TRBJ2-1
d_call: TRBD2
v_call: TRBV5-1
cdr3_aa: CASSLGAGIYNEQFF
cdr3_nt: TGCGCCAGCAGCTTGGGAGCGGGAATTTACAATGAGCAGTTCTTC

clone_size: -
j_call: TRBJ1-2
d_call: -
v_call: TRBV5-6
cdr3_aa: CASSLGTGGSSGYTF
cdr3_nt: TGTGCCAGCAGCTTGGGTACGGGGGGCTCTAGTGGCTACACCTTC

clone_size: -
j_call: TRBJ2-2
d_call: -
v_call: TRBV13
cdr3_aa: CASSSYRKNTGELFF
cdr3_nt: TGTGCCAGCAGCTCCTACAGAAAGAACACCGGGGAGCTGTTTTTT

clone_size: -
j_call: TRBJ2-3
d_call: TRBD2
v_call: TRBV5-1
cdr3_aa: CASSASGTSTDTQYF
cdr3_nt: TGCGCCAGCAGCGCTAGCGGAACCAGCACAGATACGCAGTATTTT

clone_size: -
j_call: TRBJ2-1
d_call: TRBD1
v_call: TRBV6-5
cdr3_aa: CASSYAHRGARSEQFF
cdr3_nt: TGTGCCAGCAGTTACGCACACAGGGGTGCCCGGAGTGAGCAGTTCTTC

clone_size: -
j_call: TRBJ2-1
d_call: -
v_call: TRBV7-2
cdr3_aa: CASSLVENEQFF
cdr3_nt: TGTGCCAGCAGCTTAGTGGAGAATGAGCAGTTCTTC

clone_size: -
j_call: TRBJ2-5
d_call: -
v_call: TRBV29-1
cdr3_aa: CSVDGPGWETQYF
cdr3_nt: TGCAGCGTTGATGGTCCGGGTTGGGAGACCCAGTACTTC

clone_size: -
j_call: TRBJ2-5
d_call: -
v_call: TRBV7-8
cdr3_aa: CASSPTVQETQYF
cdr3_nt: TGTGCCAGCAGCCCGACAGTCCAAGAGACCCAGTACTTC

clone_size: -
j_call: TRBJ1-2
d_call: TRBD1
v_call: TRBV27
cdr3_aa: CASTSSRDRGPVYGYTF
cdr3_nt: TGTGCCAGCACCTCCTCCCGGGACAGGGGGCCGGTCTATGGCTACACCTTC

clone_size: -
j_call: TRBJ1-5
d_call: -
v_call: TRBV4-2
cdr3_aa: CASSQGDIRDQPQHF
cdr3_nt: TGTGCCAGCAGCCAAGGAGACATCCGCGATCAGCCCCAGCATTTT

clone_size: -
j_call: TRBJ2-3
d_call: TRBD2
v_call: TRBV25-1
cdr3_aa: CASRISGYTDTQYF
cdr3_nt: TGTGCCAGCAGAATTAGCGGGTACACAGATACGCAGTATTTT

clone_size: once
j_call: TRBJ1-6
d_call: TRBD1
v_call: TRBV5-4
cdr3_aa: CASRQGTDRNSPLHF
cdr3_nt: TGTGCCAGCAGACAGGGGACAGATCGGAATTCACCCCTCCACTTT

clone_size: -
j_call: TRBJ1-1
d_call: TRBD1
v_call: TRBV10-3
cdr3_aa: CAISDSRTGAYTEAFF
cdr3_nt: TGTGCCATCAGTGATTCCCGGACAGGGGCGTACACTGAAGCTTTCTTT

clone_size: once
j_call: TRBJ2-5
d_call: TRBD2
v_call: TRBV4-3
cdr3_aa: CASSQGPGGQETQYF
cdr3_nt: TGCGCCAGCAGCCAAGGGCCGGGGGGACAAGAGACCCAGTACTTC

clone_size: -
j_call: TRBJ1-2
d_call: TRBD1
v_call: TRBV29-1
cdr3_aa: CSVVEGQHFYGYTF
cdr3_nt: TGCAGCGTAGTAGAGGGACAGCATTTTTATGGCTACACCTTC

clone_size: few
j_call: TRBJ1-2
d_call: TRBD1
v_call: TRBV6-6
cdr3_aa: CASSYSMTGRGYTF
cdr3_nt: TGTGCCAGCAGTTACTCGATGACAGGGAGGGGCTACACCTTC

clone_size: once
j_call: TRBJ1-5
d_call: -
v_call: TRBV29-1
cdr3_aa: CSTQSGGQPQHF
cdr3_nt: TGCAGCACTCAAAGCGGGGGCCAGCCCCAGCATTTT

clone_size: -
j_call: TRBJ1-1
d_call: -
v_call: TRBV7-2
cdr3_aa: CASSLVGSFMNTEAFF
cdr3_nt: TGTGCCAGCAGCTTAGTGGGCTCTTTTATGAACACTGAAGCTTTCTTT

clone_size: -
j_call: TRBJ1-1
d_call: -
v_call: TRBV28
cdr3_aa: CASSSSQGFSEAFF
cdr3_nt: TGTGCCAGCAGTTCCTCTCAGGGTTTCTCTGAAGCTTTCTTT

clone_size: -
j_call: TRBJ1-5
d_call: TRBD1
v_call: TRBV7-8
cdr3_aa: CASSGRTGRGNQPQHF
cdr3_nt: TGTGCCAGCAGCGGACGGACAGGGAGAGGCAATCAGCCCCAGCATTTT

clone_size: -
j_call: TRBJ1-5
d_call: -
v_call: TRBV9
cdr3_aa: CASSLGPSEPQHF
cdr3_nt: TGTGCCAGCAGCCTGGGCCCTTCGGAGCCCCAGCATTTT

clone_size: -
j_call: TRBJ2-1
d_call: TRBD2
v_call: TRBV19
cdr3_aa: CASSISSGRAGEQFF
cdr3_nt: TGTGCCAGTAGTATATCGAGCGGGAGGGCGGGTGAGCAGTTCTTC

clone_size: -
j_call: TRBJ1-1
d_call: TRBD1
v_call: TRBV18
cdr3_aa: CASSTGTGITRGTEAFF
cdr3_nt: TGTGCCAGCTCCACCGGGACAGGTATCACCCGGGGTACTGAAGCTTTCTTT

clone_size: -
j_call: TRBJ2-7
d_call: -
v_call: TRBV27
cdr3_aa: CASSLSSTGGLPYEQYF
cdr3_nt: TGTGCCAGCAGTTTATCCTCGACCGGGGGATTGCCCTACGAGCAGTACTTC

clone_size: -
j_call: TRBJ2-1
d_call: TRBD2
v_call: TRBV7-2
cdr3_aa: CASSLLAGGPYEQFF
cdr3_nt: TGTGCCAGCAGCTTACTAGCGGGGGGTCCGTATGAGCAGTTCTTC